This is a list of T cell receptor beta chains from one sample in a study of PD-1 blockade in mismatch repair-deficient tumors. Using immunoSEQ multiplex PCR, the repertoire was profiled, and TCRdb retains in-frame clones only, with some absent. The sample carries some 100,000 clones, 82% recorded once. The sequencing used peripheral blood, collected less than 37 weeks after starting pembrolizumab. All receptors derive from an adult with mismatch repair-deficient cancer. Each CDR3 is given with its conserved first and last residue. A D gene is named only where the DNA matches it firmly.

j_call: TRBJ1-5; v_call: TRBV27; d_call: -; cdr3_aa: CASSSYGGQPQHF
j_call: TRBJ2-6; v_call: TRBV2; d_call: -; cdr3_aa: CASSEGANVLTF
j_call: TRBJ2-7; v_call: TRBV5-1; d_call: -; cdr3_aa: CASSLDHSGSGYEQYF
j_call: TRBJ2-1; v_call: TRBV28; d_call: TRBD2; cdr3_aa: CANTLTSGRLSYEQFF
j_call: TRBJ1-1; v_call: TRBV15; d_call: -; cdr3_aa: CATSRGAGAEAFF
j_call: TRBJ2-3; v_call: TRBV4-1; d_call: -; cdr3_aa: CASSHYTSSTDTQYF
j_call: TRBJ2-4; v_call: TRBV27; d_call: -; cdr3_aa: CASSLRGPLAKNIQYF
j_call: TRBJ2-1; v_call: TRBV27; d_call: TRBD2; cdr3_aa: CASSLLGLAGEEQFF
j_call: TRBJ2-1; v_call: TRBV19; d_call: -; cdr3_aa: CASSIDGGARNEQFF
j_call: TRBJ1-2; v_call: TRBV6-5; d_call: -; cdr3_aa: CASSYSSSGFGGYTF
j_call: TRBJ2-3; v_call: TRBV13; d_call: -; cdr3_aa: CASSFGTGSDTQYF
j_call: TRBJ2-2; v_call: TRBV14; d_call: -; cdr3_aa: CASSYNHGTGELFF
j_call: TRBJ1-1; v_call: TRBV6-1; d_call: -; cdr3_aa: CASTFTGALTEAFF
j_call: TRBJ2-2; v_call: TRBV11-2; d_call: -; cdr3_aa: CASSFLGGYTGELFF
j_call: TRBJ2-1; v_call: TRBV4-3; d_call: TRBD2; cdr3_aa: CASSPLGLAVNNEQFF
j_call: TRBJ2-1; v_call: TRBV11-3; d_call: -; cdr3_aa: CASSLWLASYNEQFF
j_call: TRBJ2-3; v_call: TRBV29-1; d_call: -; cdr3_aa: CSVVPGGTDTQYF
j_call: TRBJ2-7; v_call: TRBV11-3; d_call: -; cdr3_aa: CASSQDSGTLYEQYF
j_call: TRBJ2-2; v_call: TRBV5-1; d_call: TRBD2; cdr3_aa: CASSLETSGLTGELFF
j_call: TRBJ2-1; v_call: TRBV7-3; d_call: -; cdr3_aa: CASTSSMRAEQFF
j_call: TRBJ2-2; v_call: TRBV12-5; d_call: TRBD2; cdr3_aa: CASGLVRLPGLAGTNTGELFF
j_call: TRBJ2-7; v_call: TRBV4-3; d_call: -; cdr3_aa: CASSQEYWGQSYEQYF
j_call: TRBJ1-1; v_call: TRBV25-1; d_call: -; cdr3_aa: CASSEFDYRPAFF
j_call: TRBJ1-1; v_call: TRBV5-1; d_call: -; cdr3_aa: CASSPLPQGRIPGNTEAFF
j_call: TRBJ1-1; v_call: TRBV5-6; d_call: -; cdr3_aa: CASSLGGGPEAFF
j_call: TRBJ1-1; v_call: TRBV7-2; d_call: -; cdr3_aa: CASSLWVDTEAFF
j_call: TRBJ2-5; v_call: TRBV6-5; d_call: TRBD1; cdr3_aa: CASSYRRGDRGETQYF
j_call: TRBJ2-7; v_call: TRBV29-1; d_call: -; cdr3_aa: CSVEAAGASSYEQYF
j_call: TRBJ1-1; v_call: TRBV7-9; d_call: -; cdr3_aa: CASSLAPDKAFF
j_call: TRBJ2-7; v_call: TRBV5-4; d_call: -; cdr3_aa: CASSLSWGLLTYEQYF
j_call: TRBJ1-1; v_call: TRBV25-1; d_call: -; cdr3_aa: CASSESGRGYKGSTEAFF
j_call: TRBJ2-1; v_call: TRBV5-5; d_call: TRBD2; cdr3_aa: CASRPRAAGEYNEQFF
j_call: TRBJ1-5; v_call: TRBV6-5; d_call: -; cdr3_aa: CASRRDKSQPQHF
j_call: TRBJ2-6; v_call: TRBV14; d_call: -; cdr3_aa: CASSLGQGIFGANVLTF
j_call: TRBJ2-7; v_call: TRBV5-1; d_call: TRBD2; cdr3_aa: CASSQGGLYEQYF
j_call: TRBJ1-1; v_call: TRBV21-1; d_call: -; cdr3_aa: CASSLPKGGKAFF
j_call: TRBJ2-1; v_call: TRBV9; d_call: TRBD2; cdr3_aa: CASSVDETSGRRNEQFF
j_call: TRBJ1-5; v_call: TRBV6-1; d_call: -; cdr3_aa: CASSLRGEGQPQHF
j_call: TRBJ1-1; v_call: TRBV19; d_call: TRBD1; cdr3_aa: CASSKLTGVRTEAFF
j_call: TRBJ2-1; v_call: TRBV4-1; d_call: -; cdr3_aa: CASSQEVDWNEQFF
j_call: TRBJ2-5; v_call: TRBV11-3; d_call: -; cdr3_aa: CASSAGQTYQETQYF
j_call: TRBJ2-1; v_call: TRBV27; d_call: -; cdr3_aa: CASSPPPGTSYNEQFF
j_call: TRBJ2-5; v_call: TRBV7-7; d_call: -; cdr3_aa: CASSLEAQETQYF
j_call: TRBJ1-1; v_call: TRBV27; d_call: -; cdr3_aa: CASSFVRGEAFF
j_call: TRBJ1-1; v_call: TRBV29-1; d_call: -; cdr3_aa: CSVPKAGTSEAFF
j_call: TRBJ2-7; v_call: TRBV7-9; d_call: -; cdr3_aa: CASSLAARGHSYEQYF
j_call: TRBJ2-3; v_call: TRBV9; d_call: -; cdr3_aa: CASSRGRSSGSTDTQYF
j_call: TRBJ1-2; v_call: TRBV13; d_call: -; cdr3_aa: CASSLKWTEANYGYTF
j_call: TRBJ1-3; v_call: TRBV6-5; d_call: -; cdr3_aa: CASTGALGNTIYF
j_call: TRBJ2-7; v_call: TRBV7-9; d_call: TRBD2; cdr3_aa: CASSLEAGPYSYEQYF
j_call: TRBJ2-1; v_call: TRBV6-4; d_call: -; cdr3_aa: CASSDSGSGEYNEQFF
j_call: TRBJ1-5; v_call: TRBV11-2; d_call: -; cdr3_aa: CASSLDRMNQPQHF
j_call: TRBJ2-7; v_call: TRBV4-1; d_call: -; cdr3_aa: CASSQSLVGHEQYF